The 10 T cell receptor beta chains given below trace back to one sample, sequenced in a study of T cell changes during pregnancy in multiple sclerosis. The repertoire was sequenced with immunoSEQ multiplex PCR; TCRdb's copy has only in-frame clones and lacks some. The sample carries 13,000 to 15,000 clones, about 92% recorded once. The material was peripheral blood, obtained in the second trimester of pregnancy. The receptor set was obtained from a female donor in good health, enrolled as a control in a pregnancy study.

The chain uses TRBV19 and TRBJ2-1; 7 bases match TRBD2. The CDR3 contains 13 residues. Germline CDR1 is LNHDA and CDR2 is SQIVND (reference sequence). The trim removed 10 bases at V and 0 bases at J, leaving 3 bases unmatched. CDR3 bases: TGTGCCACCCGGACTAGCTCCTACAATGAGCAGTTCTTC. Protein: CATRTSSYNEQFF.

V is TRBV29-1 and J is TRBJ2-7; 11 nucleotides agree with TRBD1. Germline-derived CDR1 and CDR2 are SQVTM and ANQGSEA. Germline trimming cut 6 bases from V and 7 bases from J; bases unmatched to any gene: 11. The CDR3 has 14 amino acids. DNA for the CDR3: TGCAGCGTGGCCGGGACAGGGGGTCCGGGAGAGCAGTACTTC. Protein: CSVAGTGGPGEQYF.

The gene calls are TRBV11-3 and TRBJ2-5, with 15 positions matching TRBD2. V lost 1 base, J lost 3 bases, and 9 bases stayed unmatched. CDR3 length: 19 amino acids. The germline CDR1 and CDR2 sequences are SGHNT and YENEEA. CDR3 sequence reads: CASSLGGLAGGIVKETQYF. The CDR3 nucleotides are TGTGCCAGCAGCTTAGGCGGACTAGCGGGAGGGATAGTTAAAGAGACCCAGTACTTC.

This clone was picked up a small number of times. The genes are TRBV12-5 and TRBJ1-1; D may be TRBD1 (6 bases). There are 18 residues in the CDR3. Germline V gene sequence: CDR1 LGHNT, CDR2 FRNRAP. V was pared by 4 bases and J by 2 bases, with 23 bases between. Here the CDR3 reads CASGWGGWVAADNTEAFF. In DNA, the CDR3 is TGTGCTAGTGGTTGGGGGGGCTGGGTGGCAGCCGATAACACTGAAGCTTTCTTT.

This rearrangement joins TRBV28 to TRBJ1-1; tentatively, D is TRBD1 (6 bases). Trimming stripped 5 bases from V and 8 bases from J, with 21 bases between. The germline V gene has CDR1 MDHEN and CDR2 SYDVKM. The CDR3 covers 15 residues. The CDR3 DNA reads as TGTGCCAGCAGTGAATTAGGGGCGGGGGGGGCCGAAGCTTTCTTT. Amino acid sequence: CASSELGAGGAEAFF.

The chain joins TRBV29-1 to TRBJ2-5, with TRBD2 matching over 8 bases. This CDR3 contains 12 residues. Germline V gene sequence: CDR1 SQVTM, CDR2 ANQGSEA. The V segment lost 4 bases and the J segment 5 bases; nucleotides outside the gene matches: 3. The CDR3 loop reads CSVVGLEETQYF. DNA for the CDR3: TGCAGCGTTGTGGGACTAGAGGAGACCCAGTACTTC.

The chain combines TRBV7-9 with TRBJ1-2, with a tentative D call TRBD1 (6 bases). This CDR3 spans 15 amino acids. The ends were cut back, 6 bases at V and 4 bases at J, with 18 bases in the middle. Germline lookup yields CDR1 SEHNR and CDR2 FQNEAQ (reference sequence). This chain's CDR3 is CASSAGTLTPYGYTF. CDR3 nucleotide sequence: TGTGCCAGCAGTGCCGGGACACTGACACCCTATGGCTACACCTTC.

This chain links TRBV11-3 with TRBJ2-1, with 14 bases lining up with TRBD2. From germline, CDR1 is SGHNT and CDR2 YENEEA. The CDR3 loop spans 20 amino acids. V was pared by 0 bases and J by 0 bases, with 7 bases of the junction left unmatched. For the CDR3, the DNA is TGTGCCAGCAGCTTAGATCAAAGGACTAGCGGGAGGAGCTCCTACAATGAGCAGTTCTTC. Amino acids: CASSLDQRTSGRSSYNEQFF. The full variable domain, in which reference TRBV11-3 and TRBJ2-1 provide the parts outside the CDR3, is EAGVVQSPRYKIIEKKQPVAFWCNPISGHNTLYWYLQNLGQGPELLIRYENEEAVDDSQLPKDRFSAERLKGVDSTLKIQPAELGDSAVYLCASSLDQRTSGRSSYNEQFFGPGTRLTVL.

This rearrangement joins TRBV4-3 to TRBJ2-3, with D uncertain. Per the germline V gene, CDR1 is LGHNA and CDR2 is YSLEER. V gave up 0 bases and J gave up 1 base, with 11 bases separating them. CDR3 length: 16 residues. CDR3 protein: CASSQESRVGTDTQYF. Written as DNA, the CDR3 is TGCGCCAGCAGCCAAGAGTCACGGGTAGGCACAGATACGCAGTATTTT.

The chain is built from TRBV9 and TRBJ2-1; 8 bases match TRBD2. Unmatched junction bases numbered 17, after V lost 4 bases and J lost 5 bases. The CDR3 is made up of 18 amino acids. Germline CDR1 and CDR2: SGDLS and YYNGEE. The CDR3 sequence: CASSPWGLESQRNNEQFF. CDR3 coding DNA: TGTGCCAGCAGCCCATGGGGACTAGAGTCCCAAAGAAACAATGAGCAGTTCTTC.